This TCR beta chain is from a study of T cells in Graves' hyperthyroidism and ophthalmopathy. Turning to the study itself: Before any treatment, at initial diagnosis, peripheral blood was collected. Whole-study findings and limits: The majority of expanded thyroid clonotypes above 0.001 also appeared in blood. The model anticipated ophthalmopathy a median around six months pre-onset. Using 13 V-J features, a model discriminated ophthalmopathy from stable hyperthyroidism.

This clonotype was recorded at least ten times. The target antigen is unknown. TCR beta CDR3 region amplification was performed from RNA transcripts. The primer set for the first-round RT-PCR of the TCR CDR3 was HTBI. From the multiplex PCR reads, TCRdb called clonotypes with MiXCR, one entry per CDR3 protein. The data show 350,000 to 400,000 distinct CDR3 sequences, approximately 13% seen once. With V trimmed by 1 base and J by 6 bases, 11 bases remained unmatched. The CDR3 totals 16 residues. Material for sequencing was blood. The chain joins TRBV12-3 or TRBV12-4 to TRBJ1-2; 7 bases agree with TRBD1. The clonotype comes from a woman aged 60-75 years with Graves' hyperthyroidism. CDR3 sequence (DNA): TGTGCCAGCAGTTTAGGACAGGGCACGACCATCCATGGCTACACCTTC. Protein: CASSLGQGTTIHGYTF.